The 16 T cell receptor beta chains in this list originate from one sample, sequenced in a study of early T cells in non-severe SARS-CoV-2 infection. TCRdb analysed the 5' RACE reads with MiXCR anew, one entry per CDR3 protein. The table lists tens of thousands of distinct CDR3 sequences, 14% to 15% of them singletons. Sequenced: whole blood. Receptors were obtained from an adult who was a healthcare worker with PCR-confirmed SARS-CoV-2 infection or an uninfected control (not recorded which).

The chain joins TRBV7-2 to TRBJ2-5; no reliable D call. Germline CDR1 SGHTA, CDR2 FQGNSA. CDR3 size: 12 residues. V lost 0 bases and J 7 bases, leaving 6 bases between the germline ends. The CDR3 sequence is CASSLALGTQYF. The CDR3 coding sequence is TGTGCCAGCAGCTTAGCTCTGGGGACCCAGTACTTC.

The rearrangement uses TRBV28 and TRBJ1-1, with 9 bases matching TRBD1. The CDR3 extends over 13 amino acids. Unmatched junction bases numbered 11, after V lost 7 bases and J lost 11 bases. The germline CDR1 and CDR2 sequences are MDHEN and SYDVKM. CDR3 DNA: TGTGCCAGCAAAGCCCCGGGACAGGGACGCGCTTTCTTT. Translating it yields CASKAPGQGRAFF.

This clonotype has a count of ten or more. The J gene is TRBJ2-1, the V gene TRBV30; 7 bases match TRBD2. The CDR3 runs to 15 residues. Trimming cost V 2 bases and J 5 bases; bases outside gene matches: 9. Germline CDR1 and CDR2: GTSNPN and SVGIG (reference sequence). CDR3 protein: CAWSRVAGVNNEQFF. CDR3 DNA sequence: TGTGCCTGGAGTCGGGTAGCGGGCGTCAACAATGAGCAGTTCTTC. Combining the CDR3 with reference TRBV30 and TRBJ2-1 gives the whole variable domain SQTIHQWPATLVQPVGSPLSLECTVEGTSNPNLYWYRQAAGRGLQLLFYSVGIGQISSEVPQNLSASRPQDRQFILSSKKLLLSDSGFYLCAWSRVAGVNNEQFFGPGTRLTVL.

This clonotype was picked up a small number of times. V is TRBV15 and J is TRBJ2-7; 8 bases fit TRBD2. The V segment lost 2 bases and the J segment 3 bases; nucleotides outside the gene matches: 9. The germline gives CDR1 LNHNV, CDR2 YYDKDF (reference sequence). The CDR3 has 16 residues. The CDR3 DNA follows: TGTGCCACCAGCAGAAAGACGGGACTAGGGAACTACGAGCAGTACTTC. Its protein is CATSRKTGLGNYEQYF.

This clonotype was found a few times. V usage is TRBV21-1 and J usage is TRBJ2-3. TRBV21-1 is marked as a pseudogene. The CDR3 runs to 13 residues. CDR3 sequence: CASRWLPTDTQYF. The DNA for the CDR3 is TGTGCCAGCAGATGGCTACCGACAGATACGCAGTATTTT.

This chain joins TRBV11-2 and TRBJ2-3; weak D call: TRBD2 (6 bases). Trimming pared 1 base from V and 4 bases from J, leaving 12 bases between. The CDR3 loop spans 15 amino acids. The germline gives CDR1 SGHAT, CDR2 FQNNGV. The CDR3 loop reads CASSLAGVEADTQYF. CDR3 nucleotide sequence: TGTGCCAGCAGCTTAGCGGGAGTGGAGGCAGATACGCAGTATTTT.

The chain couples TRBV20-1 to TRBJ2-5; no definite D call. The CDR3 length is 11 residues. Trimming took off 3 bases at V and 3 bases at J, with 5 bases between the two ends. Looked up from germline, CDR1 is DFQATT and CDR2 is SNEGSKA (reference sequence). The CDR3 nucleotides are TGCAGTGCTAGCGTTGAAGAGACCCAGTACTTC. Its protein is CSASVEETQYF.

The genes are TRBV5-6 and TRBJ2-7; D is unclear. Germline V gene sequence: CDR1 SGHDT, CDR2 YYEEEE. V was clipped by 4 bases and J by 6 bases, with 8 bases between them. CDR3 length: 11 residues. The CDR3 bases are TGTGCCAGCAGCCTCCCTTCCGAGCAGTACTTC. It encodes CASSLPSEQYF.

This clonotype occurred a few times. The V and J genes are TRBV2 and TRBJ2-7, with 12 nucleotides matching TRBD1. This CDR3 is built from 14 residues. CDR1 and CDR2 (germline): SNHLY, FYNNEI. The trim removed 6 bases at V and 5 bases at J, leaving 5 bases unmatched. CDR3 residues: CASRTGTGGHEQYF. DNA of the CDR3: TGTGCCAGCAGGACCGGGACAGGGGGCCACGAGCAGTACTTC.

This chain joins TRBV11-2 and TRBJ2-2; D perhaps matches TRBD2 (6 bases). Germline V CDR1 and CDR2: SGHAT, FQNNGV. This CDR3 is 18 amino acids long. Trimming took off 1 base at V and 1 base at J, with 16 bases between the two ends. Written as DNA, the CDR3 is TGTGCCAGCAGCTTAGGACGAGGGAGGCTGGTGAACACCGGGGAGCTGTTTTTT. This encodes CASSLGRGRLVNTGELFF.

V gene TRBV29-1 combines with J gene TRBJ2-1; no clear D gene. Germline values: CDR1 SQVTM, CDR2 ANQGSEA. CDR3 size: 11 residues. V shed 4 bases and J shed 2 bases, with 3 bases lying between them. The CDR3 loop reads CSVAAYNEQFF. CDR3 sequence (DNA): TGCAGCGTTGCAGCCTACAATGAGCAGTTCTTC.

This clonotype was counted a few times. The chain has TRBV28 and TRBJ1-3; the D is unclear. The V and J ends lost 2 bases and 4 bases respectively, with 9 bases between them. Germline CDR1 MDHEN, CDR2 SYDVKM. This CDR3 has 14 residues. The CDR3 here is CASSLLGNGNTIYF. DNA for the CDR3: TGTGCCAGCAGTTTACTGGGTAACGGAAACACCATATATTTT.

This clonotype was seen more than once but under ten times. CDR3 residues: CSVSRGDTQYF. The CDR3 DNA reads as TGCAGTGTCAGCAGGGGGGATACGCAGTATTTT. The chain links TRBV20-1 to TRBJ2-3; 7 bases map to TRBD1. Germline assignment: CDR1 DFQATT and CDR2 SNEGSKA (reference sequence). The CDR3 covers 11 residues. With V trimmed by 7 bases and J by 6 bases, 4 bases remained unmatched.

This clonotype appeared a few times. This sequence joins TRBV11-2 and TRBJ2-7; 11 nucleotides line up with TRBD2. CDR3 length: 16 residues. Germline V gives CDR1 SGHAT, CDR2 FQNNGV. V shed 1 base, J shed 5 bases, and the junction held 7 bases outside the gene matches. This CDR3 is CASSLGVLAGDHEQYF. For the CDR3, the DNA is TGTGCCAGCAGCTTAGGAGTACTAGCGGGAGACCACGAGCAGTACTTC.

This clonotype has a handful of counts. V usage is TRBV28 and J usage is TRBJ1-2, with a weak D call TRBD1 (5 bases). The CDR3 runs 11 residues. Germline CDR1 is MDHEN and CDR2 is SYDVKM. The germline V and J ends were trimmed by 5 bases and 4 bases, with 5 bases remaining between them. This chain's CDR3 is CASSQGYGYTF. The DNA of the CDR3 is TGTGCCAGCAGTCAGGGCTATGGCTACACCTTC.

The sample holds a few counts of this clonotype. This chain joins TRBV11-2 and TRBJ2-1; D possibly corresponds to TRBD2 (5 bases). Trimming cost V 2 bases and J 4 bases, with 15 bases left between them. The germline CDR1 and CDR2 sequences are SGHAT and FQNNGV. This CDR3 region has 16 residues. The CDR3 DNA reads TGTGCCAGCAGCTTATTAGGGAGCAGGTGGTACAATGAGCAGTTCTTC. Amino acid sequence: CASSLLGSRWYNEQFF.